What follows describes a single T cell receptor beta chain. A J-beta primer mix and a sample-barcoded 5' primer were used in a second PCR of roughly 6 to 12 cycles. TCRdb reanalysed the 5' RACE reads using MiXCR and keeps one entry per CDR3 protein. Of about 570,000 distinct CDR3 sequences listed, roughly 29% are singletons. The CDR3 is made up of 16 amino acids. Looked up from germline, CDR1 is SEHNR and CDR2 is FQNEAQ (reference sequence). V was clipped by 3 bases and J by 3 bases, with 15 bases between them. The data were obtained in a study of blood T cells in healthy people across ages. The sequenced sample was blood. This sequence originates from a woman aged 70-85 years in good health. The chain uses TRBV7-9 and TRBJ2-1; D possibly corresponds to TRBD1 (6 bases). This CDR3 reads CASSFPTGYNYNEQFF. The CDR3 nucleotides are TGTGCCAGCAGCTTCCCTACAGGGTATAACTACAATGAGCAGTTCTTC.